This T cell receptor beta chain stems from a study of CD8+ T cells in alopecia areata. cDNA prepared by RNA extraction and subsequent reverse transcription served as the template for sequencing. Profiling relied on immunoSEQ multiplex PCR, and the TCRdb table lists in-frame clones only, not all of them. This sample has about 7,500 clones; 60% to 80% occur once, and the top ten carry around an eighth. This clone was seen more than once but under ten times. V shed 2 bases, J shed 8 bases, and the junction held 8 bases outside the gene matches. Looked up from germline, CDR1 is GTSNPN and CDR2 is SVGIG (reference sequence). The CDR3 runs to 13 residues. As part of sample collection, lesional scalp punch biopsies and peripheral blood were taken from alopecia areata patients.

The specimen comprised skin, sampled at week 0. The sequence was obtained from a human donor with alopecia areata. V is TRBV30 and J is TRBJ1-2, with 7 bases lining up with TRBD1. CDR3 residues: CAWSRGGGDGYTF. In DNA form, the CDR3 reads TGTGCCTGGAGTCGTGGAGGGGGCGACGGCTACACCTTC. Full variable domain (outside the CDR3, taken from reference TRBV30 and TRBJ1-2): SQTIHQWPATLVQPVGSPLSLECTVEGTSNPNLYWYRQAAGRGLQLLFYSVGIGQISSEVPQNLSASRPQDRQFILSSKKLLLSDSGFYLCAWSRGGGDGYTFGSGTRLTVV.